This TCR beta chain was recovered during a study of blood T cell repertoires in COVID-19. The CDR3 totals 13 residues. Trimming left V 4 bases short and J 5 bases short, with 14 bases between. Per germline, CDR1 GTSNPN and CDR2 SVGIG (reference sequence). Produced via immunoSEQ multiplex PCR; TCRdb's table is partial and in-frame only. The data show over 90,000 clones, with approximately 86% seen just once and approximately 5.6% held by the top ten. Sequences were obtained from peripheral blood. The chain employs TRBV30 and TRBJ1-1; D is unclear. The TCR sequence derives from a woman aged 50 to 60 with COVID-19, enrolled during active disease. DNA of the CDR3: TGTGCCTGGACCACCTCTACGGGAACTGAAGCTTTCTTT. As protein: CAWTTSTGTEAFF.